This TCR beta chain was captured in a study of cytomegalovirus exposure and HLA in healthy donors. Study conclusions and caveats: Earlier analysis found most TCR beta V segments productive about 87% or about 30% of the time. Across donors, most TCRs were seen rarely, yet some public ones were widespread.

As regards this clone: Its antigen is still unknown.

Germline CDR1 is SNHLY and CDR2 is FYNNEI. The CDR3 contains 15 residues. V was pared by 4 bases and J by 2 bases, with 3 bases of the junction left unmatched. This PCR relied on a set of 60 Vbeta primers and 13 Jbeta primers. Authors' data handling: Later work found tens of millions of unique TCR beta chains, with 9.5 million to 12 million shared. Sequencing used immunoSEQ multiplex PCR; TCRdb keeps in-frame clones, though not all of them. V, J and clone size are taken as reported in that table, and D and trimming were inferred from the DNA itself. The data hold over 90,000 clones, with 55% to 75% observed a single time. Donors sampled were nominally healthy, though unrecorded immune exposures were likely.

The chain is built from TRBV2 and TRBJ1-5; 9 bases are shared with TRBD1. Material for sequencing was PBMCs. The receptor was isolated from a woman in her fifties or sixties in good health and CMV-seropositive. This chain's CDR3 is CASSARTGGNQPQHF. CDR3 DNA: TGTGCCAGCAGTGCCAGGACAGGGGGCAATCAGCCCCAGCATTTT.